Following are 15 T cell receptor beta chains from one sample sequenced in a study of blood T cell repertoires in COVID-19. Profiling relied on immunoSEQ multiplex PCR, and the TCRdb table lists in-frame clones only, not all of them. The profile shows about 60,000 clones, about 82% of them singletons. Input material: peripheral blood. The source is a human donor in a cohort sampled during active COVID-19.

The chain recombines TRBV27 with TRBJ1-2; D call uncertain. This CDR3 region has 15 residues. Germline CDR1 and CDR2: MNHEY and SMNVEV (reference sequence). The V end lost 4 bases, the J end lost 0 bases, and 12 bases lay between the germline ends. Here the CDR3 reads CASSSRTGANYGYTF. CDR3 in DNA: TGTGCCAGCAGTTCCCGGACGGGAGCTAACTATGGCTACACCTTC.

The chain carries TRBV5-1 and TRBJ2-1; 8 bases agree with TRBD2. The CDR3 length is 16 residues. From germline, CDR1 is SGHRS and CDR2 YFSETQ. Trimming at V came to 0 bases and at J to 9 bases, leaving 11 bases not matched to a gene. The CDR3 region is CASSLDRTSQASEQFF. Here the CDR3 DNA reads TGCGCCAGCAGCTTGGATCGGACTAGCCAGGCGAGTGAGCAGTTCTTC.

CDR3 loop: CASSSGTGVNNEQFF. The DNA for the CDR3 is TGTGCCAGCAGCTCCGGGACAGGGGTGAACAATGAGCAGTTCTTC. The chain carries TRBV7-9 and TRBJ2-1; 10 nucleotides match TRBD1. Germline assignment: CDR1 SEHNR and CDR2 FQNEAQ (reference sequence). With 4 bases clipped from V and 5 bases from J, the junction kept 5 bases outside the gene matches. The CDR3 sequence is 15 residues long.

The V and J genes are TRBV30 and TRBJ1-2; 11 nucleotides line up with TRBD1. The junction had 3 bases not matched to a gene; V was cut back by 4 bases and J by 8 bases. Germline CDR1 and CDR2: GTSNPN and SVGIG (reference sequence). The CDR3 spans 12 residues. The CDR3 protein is CAWKGQGDGYTF. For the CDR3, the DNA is TGTGCCTGGAAGGGACAGGGGGACGGCTACACCTTC. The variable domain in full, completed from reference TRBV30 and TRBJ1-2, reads SQTIHQWPATLVQPVGSPLSLECTVEGTSNPNLYWYRQAAGRGLQLLFYSVGIGQISSEVPQNLSASRPQDRQFILSSKKLLLSDSGFYLCAWKGQGDGYTFGSGTRLTVV.

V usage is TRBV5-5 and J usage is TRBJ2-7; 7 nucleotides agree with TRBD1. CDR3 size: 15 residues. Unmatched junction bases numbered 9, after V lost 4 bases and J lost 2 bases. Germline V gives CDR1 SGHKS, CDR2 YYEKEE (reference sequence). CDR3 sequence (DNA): TGTGCCAGCAGCAATCGGACAGGCAGGACCTACGAGCAGTACTTC. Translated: CASSNRTGRTYEQYF.

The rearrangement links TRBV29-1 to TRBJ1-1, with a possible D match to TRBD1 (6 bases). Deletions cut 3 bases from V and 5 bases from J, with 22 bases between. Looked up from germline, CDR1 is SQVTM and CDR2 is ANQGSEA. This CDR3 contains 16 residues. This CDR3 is CSVDDGGAGVGTEAFF. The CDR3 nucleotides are TGCAGCGTTGATGATGGGGGCGCGGGTGTAGGGACTGAAGCTTTCTTT.

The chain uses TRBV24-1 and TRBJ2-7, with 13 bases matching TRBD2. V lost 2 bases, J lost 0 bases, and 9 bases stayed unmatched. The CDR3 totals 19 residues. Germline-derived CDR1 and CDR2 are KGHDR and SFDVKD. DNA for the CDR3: TGTGCCACCAGTGATTCCCGGACTAGCGGGGGAATAAGCTCCTACGAGCAGTACTTC. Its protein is CATSDSRTSGGISSYEQYF.

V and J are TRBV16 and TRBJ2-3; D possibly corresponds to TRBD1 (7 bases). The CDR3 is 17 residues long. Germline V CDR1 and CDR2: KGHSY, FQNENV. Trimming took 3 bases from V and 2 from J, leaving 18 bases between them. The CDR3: CASSHPSGDSNTDTQYF. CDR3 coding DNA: TGTGCCAGCAGCCACCCGTCGGGGGACAGCAACACAGATACGCAGTATTTT.

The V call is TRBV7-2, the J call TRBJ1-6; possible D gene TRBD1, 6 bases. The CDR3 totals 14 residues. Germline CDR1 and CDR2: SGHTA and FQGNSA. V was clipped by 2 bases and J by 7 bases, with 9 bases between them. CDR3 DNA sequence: TGTGCCAGCAGCTTACGGCAGGGGAATTCACCCCTCCACTTT. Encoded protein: CASSLRQGNSPLHF.

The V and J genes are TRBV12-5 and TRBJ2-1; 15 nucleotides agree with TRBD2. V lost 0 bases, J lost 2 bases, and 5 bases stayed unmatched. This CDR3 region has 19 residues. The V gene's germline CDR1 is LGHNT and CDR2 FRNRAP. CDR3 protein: CASGLVGLAGGPAYNEQFF. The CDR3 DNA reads TGTGCTAGTGGTTTGGTAGGACTAGCGGGGGGGCCGGCCTACAATGAGCAGTTCTTC.

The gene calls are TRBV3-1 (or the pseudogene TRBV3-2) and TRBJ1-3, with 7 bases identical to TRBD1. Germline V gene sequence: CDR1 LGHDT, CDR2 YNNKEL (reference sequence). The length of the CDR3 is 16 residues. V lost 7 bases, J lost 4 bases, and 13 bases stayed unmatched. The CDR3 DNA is TGTGCCAGCACACCGGCAGGGGGGAGGAGGGGAAACACCATATATTTT. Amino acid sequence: CASTPAGGRRGNTIYF.

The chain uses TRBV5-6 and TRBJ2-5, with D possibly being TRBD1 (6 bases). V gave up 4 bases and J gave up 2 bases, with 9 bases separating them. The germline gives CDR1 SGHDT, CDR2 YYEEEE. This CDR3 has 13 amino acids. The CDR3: CASSHRDQETQYF. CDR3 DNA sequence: TGTGCCAGCAGCCACAGGGATCAAGAGACCCAGTACTTC.

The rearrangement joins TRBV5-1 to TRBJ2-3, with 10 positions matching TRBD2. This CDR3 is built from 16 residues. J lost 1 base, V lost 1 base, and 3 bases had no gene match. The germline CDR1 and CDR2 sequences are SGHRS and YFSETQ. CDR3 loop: CASSLTAGGRTDTQYF. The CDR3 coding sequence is TGCGCCAGCAGCTTGACAGCGGGGGGGCGCACAGATACGCAGTATTTT.

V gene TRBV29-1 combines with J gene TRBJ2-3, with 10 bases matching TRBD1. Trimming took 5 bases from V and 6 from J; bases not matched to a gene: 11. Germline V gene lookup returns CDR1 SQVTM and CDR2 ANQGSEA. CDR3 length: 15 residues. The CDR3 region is CSVHPTGGAADTQYF. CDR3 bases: TGCAGCGTTCATCCGACAGGGGGCGCAGCGGATACGCAGTATTTT.

DNA for the CDR3: TGTGCCAGCAGCTTGGGGTCAGCGGGGGGGCACTACGAGCAGTACTTC. Protein: CASSLGSAGGHYEQYF. The V and J genes are TRBV5-6 and TRBJ2-7; 10 positions agree with TRBD2. The CDR3 runs to 16 residues. With V trimmed by 0 bases and J by 3 bases, 6 bases remained unmatched. Germline V gene data show CDR1 as SGHDT and CDR2 as YYEEEE.